The clone carrying this T cell receptor (beta chain) was detected once. This sample was taken from a study of blood T cell repertoires in COVID-19. Background on the study: There were acute and convalescent COVID-19 samples, and they came from the United States, Italy and Spain.

This CDR3 comprises 15 residues. Germline values: CDR1 SGHDT, CDR2 YYEEEE. J was trimmed by 7 bases and V by 4 bases; bases with no gene match: 14. The assay was immunoSEQ multiplex PCR, and TCRdb's table has in-frame clones only and misses some. The sample contains 120,000 to 150,000 clones, around 88% of which appear only once. The clonotype comes from a woman aged 55-69 years with acute or convalescent COVID-19. The rearrangement uses TRBV5-6 and TRBJ2-7; 7 bases align to TRBD2. Specimen: peripheral blood. Here the CDR3 DNA reads TGTGCCAGCAGCCCCCGAAGGGGTAGCGGGCAGGAGCAGTACTTC. Amino acids: CASSPRRGSGQEQYF.